This T cell receptor beta chain was found in a study of blood T cell repertoires in COVID-19. Study context: The United States, Italy and Spain supplied acute and convalescent COVID-19 samples. Sample material is recorded as cDNA or gDNA derived from T cells, B-cell-depleted T cells, or PBMCs.

V lost 4 bases to trimming and J lost 5 bases; unmatched junction nucleotides: 8. Germline lookup yields CDR1 LNHNV and CDR2 YYDKDF (reference sequence). The CDR3 is 16 amino acids. Sequenced by immunoSEQ multiplex PCR; TCRdb stores in-frame clones only, minus some. The sample records more than 100,000 clones, roughly nine tenths being singletons. The TCR was taken from a human donor in a cohort sampled during active COVID-19. Sequencing was carried out using peripheral blood. V and J are TRBV15 and TRBJ2-3; TRBD2 matches 11 bases. CDR3 sequence: CATSILAGGPIDTQYF. The CDR3 DNA is TGTGCCACCAGCATCTTAGCGGGGGGGCCGATAGATACGCAGTATTTT.